This TCR beta chain was recorded in a study of Graves' ophthalmopathy and Graves' hyperthyroidism. Uncontrolled infections, pregnancy, lactation or other autoimmune diseases led to patient exclusion. Study outcomes and limitations: Most thyroid clonotypes expanded beyond 0.001 frequency were also found in blood.

V was cut by 1 base and J by 4 bases, with 10 bases left in between. Germline V gives CDR1 SEHNR, CDR2 FQNEAQ (reference sequence). This CDR3 has 14 residues. With respect to this clonotype: Its antigen is not identified.

Researchers took RNA transcripts and amplified TCR beta CDR3 regions from them. HTBI primers served in a first-round RT-PCR, which a second-round multiplex PCR followed. TCRdb redid the calling of the multiplex PCR reads with MiXCR, one entry per CDR3 protein. The table has about 740,000 distinct CDR3 sequences, roughly 40% seen once; the top ten hold roughly 45%. Sequenced input: peripheral blood. The gene calls are TRBV7-9 and TRBJ2-5; no firm D call. This clonotype was sampled from an adult man with Graves' ophthalmopathy. CDR3 sequence (DNA): TGTGCCAGCAGCTTAGTACAGCTTAGAGAGACCCAGTACTTC. It encodes CASSLVQLRETQYF.